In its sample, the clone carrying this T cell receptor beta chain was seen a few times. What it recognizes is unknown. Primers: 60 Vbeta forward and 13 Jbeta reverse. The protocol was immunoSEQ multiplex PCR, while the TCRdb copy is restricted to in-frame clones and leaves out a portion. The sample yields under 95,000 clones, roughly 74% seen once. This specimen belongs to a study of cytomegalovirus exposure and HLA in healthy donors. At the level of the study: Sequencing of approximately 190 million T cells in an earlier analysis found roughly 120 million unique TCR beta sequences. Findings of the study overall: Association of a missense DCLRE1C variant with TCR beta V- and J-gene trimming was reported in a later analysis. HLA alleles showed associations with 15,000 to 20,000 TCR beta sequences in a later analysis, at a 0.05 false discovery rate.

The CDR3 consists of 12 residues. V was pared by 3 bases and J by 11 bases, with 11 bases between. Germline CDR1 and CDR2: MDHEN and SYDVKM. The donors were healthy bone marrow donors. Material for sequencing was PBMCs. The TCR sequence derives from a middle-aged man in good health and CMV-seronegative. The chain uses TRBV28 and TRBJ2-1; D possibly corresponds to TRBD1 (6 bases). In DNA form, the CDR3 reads TGTGCCAGCAGTTTCATACAGGGAAAGCAGTTCTTC. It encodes CASSFIQGKQFF. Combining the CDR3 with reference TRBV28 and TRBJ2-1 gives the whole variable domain DVKVTQSSRYLVKRTGEKVFLECVQDMDHENMFWYRQDPGLGLRLIYFSYDVKMKEKGDIPEGYSVSREKKERFSLILESASTNQTSMYLCASSFIQGKQFFGPGTRLTVL.